This TCR beta chain was recovered during a study of blood T cell repertoires in COVID-19. Sequenced by immunoSEQ multiplex PCR; TCRdb stores in-frame clones only, minus some. The sample contains 200,000 to 250,000 clones, 65% to 85% of which appear only once. Germline V lookup: CDR1 MGHRA, CDR2 YSYEKL. V trimming: 2 bases; J trimming: 6 bases; junction bases outside the gene matches: 4. The CDR3 runs 15 residues. The receptor was isolated from a man aged 25 to 40 with acute COVID-19. The chain is built from TRBV4-1 and TRBJ1-2, with 12 bases matching TRBD1. The material sequenced was PBMCs or T cells enriched from blood (not recorded which). CDR3 sequence (DNA): TGCGCCAGCAGCCAACCGGGACAGGGGGCGCATGGCTACACCTTC. Encoded protein: CASSQPGQGAHGYTF.